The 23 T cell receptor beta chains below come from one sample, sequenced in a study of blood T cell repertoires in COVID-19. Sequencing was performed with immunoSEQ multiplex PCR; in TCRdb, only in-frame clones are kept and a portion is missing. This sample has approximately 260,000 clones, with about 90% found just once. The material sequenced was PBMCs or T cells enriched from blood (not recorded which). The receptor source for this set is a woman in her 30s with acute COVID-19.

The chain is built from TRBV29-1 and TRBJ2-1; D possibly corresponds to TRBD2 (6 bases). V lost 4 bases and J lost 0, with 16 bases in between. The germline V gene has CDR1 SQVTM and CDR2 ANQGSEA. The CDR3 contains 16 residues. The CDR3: CSVGGSSEFSYNEQFF. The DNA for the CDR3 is TGCAGCGTTGGGGGGTCTAGCGAGTTCTCCTACAATGAGCAGTTCTTC.

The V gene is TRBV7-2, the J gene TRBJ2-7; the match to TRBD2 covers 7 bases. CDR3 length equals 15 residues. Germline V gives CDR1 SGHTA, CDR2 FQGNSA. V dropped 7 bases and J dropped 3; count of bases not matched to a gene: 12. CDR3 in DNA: TGTGCCAGCACCGGACAAGTGGGGGGGTACTACGAGCAGTACTTC. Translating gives CASTGQVGGYYEQYF. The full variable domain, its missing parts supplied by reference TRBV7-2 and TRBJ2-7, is GAGVSQSPSNKVTEKGKDVELRCDPISGHTALYWYRQSLGQGLEFLIYFQGNSAPDKSGLPSDRFSAERTGGSVSTLTIQRTQQEDSAVYLCASTGQVGGYYEQYFGPGTRLTVT.

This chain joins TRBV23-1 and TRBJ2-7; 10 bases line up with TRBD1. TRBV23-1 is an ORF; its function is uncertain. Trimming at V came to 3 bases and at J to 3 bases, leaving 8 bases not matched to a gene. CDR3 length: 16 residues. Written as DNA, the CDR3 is TGCGCCAGCAGTCAGGAGCCGGGACAGGGGCACTACGAGCAGTACTTC. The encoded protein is CASSQEPGQGHYEQYF.

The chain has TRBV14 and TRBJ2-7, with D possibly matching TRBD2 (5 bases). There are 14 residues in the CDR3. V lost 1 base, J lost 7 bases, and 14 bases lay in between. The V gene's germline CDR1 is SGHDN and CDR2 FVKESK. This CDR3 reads CASSQAPGTGEQYF. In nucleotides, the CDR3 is TGTGCCAGCAGCCAAGCCCCTGGCACGGGGGAGCAGTACTTC.

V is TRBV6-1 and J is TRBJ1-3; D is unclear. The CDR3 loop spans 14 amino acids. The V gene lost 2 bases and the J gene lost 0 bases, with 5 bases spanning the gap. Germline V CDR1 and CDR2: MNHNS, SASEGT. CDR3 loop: CASSELRSGNTIYF. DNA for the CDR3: TGTGCCAGCAGTGAACTGCGCTCTGGAAACACCATATATTTT.

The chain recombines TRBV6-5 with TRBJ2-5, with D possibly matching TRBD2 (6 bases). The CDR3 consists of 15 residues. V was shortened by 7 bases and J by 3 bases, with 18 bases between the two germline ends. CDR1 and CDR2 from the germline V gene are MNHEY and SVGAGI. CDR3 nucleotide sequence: TGTGCCAGCAAAAATTTGGGACTTGGGAAAGAGACCCAGTACTTC. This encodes CASKNLGLGKETQYF.

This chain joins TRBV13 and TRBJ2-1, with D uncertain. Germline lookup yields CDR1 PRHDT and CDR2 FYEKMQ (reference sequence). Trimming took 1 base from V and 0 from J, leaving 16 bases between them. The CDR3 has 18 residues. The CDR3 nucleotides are TGTGCCAGCAGCTTAGATACTCTCCACCTCGGCTCCTACAATGAGCAGTTCTTC. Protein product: CASSLDTLHLGSYNEQFF.

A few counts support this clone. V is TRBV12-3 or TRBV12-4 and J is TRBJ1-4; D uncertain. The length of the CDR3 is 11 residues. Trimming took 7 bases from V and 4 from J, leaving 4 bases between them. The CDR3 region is CASTVNEKLFF. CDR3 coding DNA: TGTGCCAGCACTGTTAATGAAAAACTGTTTTTT.

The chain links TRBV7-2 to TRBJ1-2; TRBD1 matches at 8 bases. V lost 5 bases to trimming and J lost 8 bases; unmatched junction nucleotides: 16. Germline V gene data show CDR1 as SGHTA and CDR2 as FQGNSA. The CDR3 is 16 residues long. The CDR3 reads CASSENTGTGLRGYTF. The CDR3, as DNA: TGTGCCAGCAGCGAAAACACCGGGACAGGTCTGAGGGGCTACACCTTC.

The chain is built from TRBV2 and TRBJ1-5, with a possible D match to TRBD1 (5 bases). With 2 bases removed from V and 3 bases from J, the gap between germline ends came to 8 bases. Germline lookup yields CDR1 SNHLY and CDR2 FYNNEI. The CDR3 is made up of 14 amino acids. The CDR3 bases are TGTGCCAGCAGTGAACTGGGGCACAATCAGCCCCAGCATTTT. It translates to CASSELGHNQPQHF.

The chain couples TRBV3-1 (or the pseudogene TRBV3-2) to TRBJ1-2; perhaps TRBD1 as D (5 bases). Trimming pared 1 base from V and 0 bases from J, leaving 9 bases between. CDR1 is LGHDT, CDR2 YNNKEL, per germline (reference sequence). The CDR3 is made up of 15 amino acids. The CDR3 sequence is CASSQGDLANYGYTF. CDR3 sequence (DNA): TGTGCCAGCAGCCAAGGGGACTTAGCTAACTATGGCTACACCTTC.

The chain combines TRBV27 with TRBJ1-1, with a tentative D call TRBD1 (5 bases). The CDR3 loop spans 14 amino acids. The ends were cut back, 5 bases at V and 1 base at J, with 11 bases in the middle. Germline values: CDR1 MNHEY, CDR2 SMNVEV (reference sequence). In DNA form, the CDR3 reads TGTGCCAGCAGTCCACCAGGGAAGAACACTGAAGCTTTCTTT. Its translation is CASSPPGKNTEAFF.

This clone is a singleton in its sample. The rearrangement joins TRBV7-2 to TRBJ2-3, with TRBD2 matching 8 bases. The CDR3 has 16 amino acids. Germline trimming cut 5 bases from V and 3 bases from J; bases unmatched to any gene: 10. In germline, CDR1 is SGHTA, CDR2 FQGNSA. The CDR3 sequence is CASSRATSGKTDTQYF. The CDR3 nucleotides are TGTGCCAGCAGCCGTGCTACTAGCGGAAAGACAGATACGCAGTATTTT.

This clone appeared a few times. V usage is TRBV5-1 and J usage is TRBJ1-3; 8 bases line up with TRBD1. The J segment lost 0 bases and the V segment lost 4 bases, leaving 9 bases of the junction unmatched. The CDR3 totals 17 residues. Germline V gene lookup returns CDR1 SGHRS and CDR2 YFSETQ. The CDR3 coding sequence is TGCGCCAGCAGCCCCCGGCCGGGACAGGACTCTGGAAACACCATATATTTT. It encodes CASSPRPGQDSGNTIYF. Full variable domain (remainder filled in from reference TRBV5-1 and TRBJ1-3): KAGVTQTPRYLIKTRGQQVTLSCSPISGHRSVSWYQQTPGQGLQFLFEYFSETQRNKGNFPGRFSGRQFSNSRSEMNVSTLELGDSALYLCASSPRPGQDSGNTIYFGEGSWLTVV.

Here the CDR3 DNA reads TGTGCCAGTAGTATAGAAGACAATCCTTCACCCCTCCACTTT. The encoded protein is CASSIEDNPSPLHF. The genes are TRBV19 and TRBJ1-6; D is unresolved. Germline V gives CDR1 LNHDA, CDR2 SQIVND (reference sequence). V lost 0 bases to trimming and J lost 9 bases, with 9 bases between them. The CDR3 sequence is 14 residues long.

The CDR3 reads CASSGEGLNTEAFF. Here the CDR3 DNA reads TGTGCCAGCAGTGGGGAGGGGTTGAACACTGAAGCTTTCTTT. The chain combines TRBV2 with TRBJ1-1; D is perhaps TRBD1 (5 bases). The ends were cut back, 4 bases at V and 0 bases at J, with 9 bases in the middle. The CDR3 runs 14 residues. Germline lookup yields CDR1 SNHLY and CDR2 FYNNEI.

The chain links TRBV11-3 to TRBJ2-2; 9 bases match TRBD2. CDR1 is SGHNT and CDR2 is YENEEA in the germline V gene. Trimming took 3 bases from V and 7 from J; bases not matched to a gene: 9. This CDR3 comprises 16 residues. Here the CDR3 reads CASSFDSGGSSGELFF. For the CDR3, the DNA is TGTGCCAGCAGCTTCGATAGCGGGGGCTCCAGCGGGGAGCTGTTTTTT.

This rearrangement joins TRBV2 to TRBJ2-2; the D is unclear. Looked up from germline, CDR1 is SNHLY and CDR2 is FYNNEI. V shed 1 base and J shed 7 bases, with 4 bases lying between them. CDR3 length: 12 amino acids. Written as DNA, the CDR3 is TGTGCCAGCAGTGAAGTGCGCGGGGAGCTGTTTTTT. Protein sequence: CASSEVRGELFF.

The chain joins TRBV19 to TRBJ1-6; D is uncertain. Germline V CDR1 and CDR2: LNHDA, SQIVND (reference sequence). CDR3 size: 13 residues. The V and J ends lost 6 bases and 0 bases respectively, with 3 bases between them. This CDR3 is CASSFSYNSPLHF. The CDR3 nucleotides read TGTGCCAGTAGCTTCTCCTATAATTCACCCCTCCACTTT.

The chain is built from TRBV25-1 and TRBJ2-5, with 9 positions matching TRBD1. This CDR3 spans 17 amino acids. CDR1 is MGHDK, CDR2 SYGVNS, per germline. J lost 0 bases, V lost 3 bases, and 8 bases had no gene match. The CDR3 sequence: CASSELGTGKNQETQYF. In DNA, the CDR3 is TGTGCCAGCAGTGAGTTAGGGACAGGGAAGAACCAAGAGACCCAGTACTTC. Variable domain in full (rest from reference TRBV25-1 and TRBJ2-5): EADIYQTPRYLVIGTGKKITLECSQTMGHDKMYWYQQDPGMELHLIHYSYGVNSTEKGDLSSESTVSRIRTEHFPLTLESARPSHTSQYLCASSELGTGKNQETQYFGPGTRLLVL.

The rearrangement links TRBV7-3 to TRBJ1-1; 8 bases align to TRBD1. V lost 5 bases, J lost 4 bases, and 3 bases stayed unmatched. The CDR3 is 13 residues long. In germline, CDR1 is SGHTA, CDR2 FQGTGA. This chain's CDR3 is CASSVTGGTEAFF. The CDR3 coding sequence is TGTGCCAGCAGCGTCACAGGGGGCACTGAAGCTTTCTTT.

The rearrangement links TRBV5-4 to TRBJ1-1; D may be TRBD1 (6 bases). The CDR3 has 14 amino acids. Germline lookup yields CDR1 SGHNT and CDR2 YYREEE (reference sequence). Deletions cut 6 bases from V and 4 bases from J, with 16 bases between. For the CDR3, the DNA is TGTGCCAGCACCATGGCGGGGGCGTCCACTGAAGCTTTCTTT. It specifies CASTMAGASTEAFF.

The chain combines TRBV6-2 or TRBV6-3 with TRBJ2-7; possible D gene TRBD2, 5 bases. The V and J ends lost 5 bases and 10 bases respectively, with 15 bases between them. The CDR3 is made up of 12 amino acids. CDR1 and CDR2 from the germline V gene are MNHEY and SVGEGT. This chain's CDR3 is CASSNTQRRQYF. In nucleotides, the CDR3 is TGTGCCAGCAGTAATACCCAGCGGAGACAGTACTTC.